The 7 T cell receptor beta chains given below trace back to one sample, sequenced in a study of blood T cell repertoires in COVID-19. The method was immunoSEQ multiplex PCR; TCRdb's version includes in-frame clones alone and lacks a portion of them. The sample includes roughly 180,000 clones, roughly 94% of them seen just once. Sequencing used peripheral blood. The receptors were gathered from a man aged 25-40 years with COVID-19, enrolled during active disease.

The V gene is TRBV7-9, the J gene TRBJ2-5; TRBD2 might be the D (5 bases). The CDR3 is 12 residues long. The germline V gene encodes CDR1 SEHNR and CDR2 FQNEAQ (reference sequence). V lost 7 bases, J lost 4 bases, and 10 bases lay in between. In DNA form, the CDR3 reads TGTGCCAGCACCGTCGAGGGAGAGACCCAGTACTTC. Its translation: CASTVEGETQYF.

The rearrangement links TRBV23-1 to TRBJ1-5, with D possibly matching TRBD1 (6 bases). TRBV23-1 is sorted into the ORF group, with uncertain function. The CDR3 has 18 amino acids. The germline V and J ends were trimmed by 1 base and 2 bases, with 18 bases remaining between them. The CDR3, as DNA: TGCGCCAGCAGTCAATGCCGCGACAGGACTGTACGCAATCAGCCCCAGCATTTT. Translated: CASSQCRDRTVRNQPQHF.

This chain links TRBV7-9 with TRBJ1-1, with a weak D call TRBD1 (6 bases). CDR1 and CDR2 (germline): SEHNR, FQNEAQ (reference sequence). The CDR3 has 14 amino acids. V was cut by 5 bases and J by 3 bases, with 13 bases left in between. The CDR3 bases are TGTGCCAGCAGCCCGGACAGAGGGGACACTGAAGCTTTCTTT. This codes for CASSPDRGDTEAFF. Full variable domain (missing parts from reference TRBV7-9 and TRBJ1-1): DTGVSQNPRHKITKRGQNVTFRCDPISEHNRLYWYRQTLGQGPEFLTYFQNEAQLEKSRLLSDRFSAERPKGSFSTLEIQRTEQGDSAMYLCASSPDRGDTEAFFGQGTRLTVV.

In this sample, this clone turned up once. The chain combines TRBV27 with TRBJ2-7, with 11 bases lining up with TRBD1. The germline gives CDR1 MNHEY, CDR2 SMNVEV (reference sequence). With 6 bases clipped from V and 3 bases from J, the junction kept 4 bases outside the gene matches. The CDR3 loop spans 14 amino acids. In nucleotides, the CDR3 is TGTGCCAGCAGGGGCGGGACAGGGGGCTACGAGCAGTACTTC. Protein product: CASRGGTGGYEQYF.

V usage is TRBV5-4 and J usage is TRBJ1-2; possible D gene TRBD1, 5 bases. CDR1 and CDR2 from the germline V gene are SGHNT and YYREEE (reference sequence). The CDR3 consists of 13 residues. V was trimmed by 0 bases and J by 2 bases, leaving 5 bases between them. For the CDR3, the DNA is TGTGCCAGCAGCTTGGACAGGAACTATGGCTACACCTTC. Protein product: CASSLDRNYGYTF.

CDR3 region: CASSVRPDRDMGNQPQHF. The CDR3 coding sequence is TGTGCCAGCAGCGTAAGACCCGACAGGGACATGGGCAATCAGCCCCAGCATTTT. V is TRBV9 and J is TRBJ1-5, with 7 bases lining up with TRBD1. Germline CDR1 reads SGDLS; CDR2 reads YYNGEE. The CDR3 is 18 residues long. Trimming removed 1 base from V and 2 bases from J; junction bases left unmatched: 12.

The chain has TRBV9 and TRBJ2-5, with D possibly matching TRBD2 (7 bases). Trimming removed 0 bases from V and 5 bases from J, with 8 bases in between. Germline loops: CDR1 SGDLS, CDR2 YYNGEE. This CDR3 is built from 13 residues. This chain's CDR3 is CASSVEGGETQYF. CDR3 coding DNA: TGTGCCAGCAGCGTAGAGGGGGGGGAGACCCAGTACTTC.